The subject of this entry is one TCR beta chain. In the study's own analysis: By means of reference gene primer amplification, nucleated cell counts were estimated. TCRdb keeps only in-frame clones here, not all; method: immunoSEQ multiplex PCR. V, J and clone size were drawn from that table, and D and trimming were deduced from the DNA. The sample holds under 200,000 clones, roughly 86% seen once. This record belongs to a study of blood T cell repertoires in COVID-19. Background on the study: Both acute and convalescent COVID-19 samples were obtained from the United States, Italy and Spain. Sources were T cells, B-cell-depleted T cells, or PBMCs; the material itself was cDNA or gDNA.

The junction had 7 bases not matched to a gene; V was cut back by 2 bases and J by 5 bases. Germline CDR1 SGHNT, CDR2 YYREEE (reference sequence). This CDR3 is 14 amino acids long. The sequencing input was peripheral blood. The clonotype originates from a man aged 65 to 85 with acute or convalescent COVID-19. The chain carries TRBV5-4 and TRBJ2-7, with 7 bases identical to TRBD1. In DNA form, the CDR3 reads TGTGCCAGCAGCTTCGCACAGGGGCTCAACGAGCAGTACTTC. It encodes CASSFAQGLNEQYF.